The clone carrying this T cell receptor beta chain was detected many times. The antigen is not known. These data originate in a study of T cells after yellow fever vaccination. TCRdb re-analysed the 5' RACE reads in MiXCR, keeping a single row per CDR3 protein. The sample shows 500,000 to 650,000 distinct CDR3 sequences, approximately 12% of them seen only once. The CDR3 is 13 residues long. The ends were cut back, 6 bases at V and 0 bases at J, with 9 bases in the middle. Germline V lookup: CDR1 DFQATT, CDR2 SNEGSKA (reference sequence). The study, taken as a whole, reports: A weaker secondary response peaked on day 5, the primary on day 15.

This specimen consisted of PBMCs, obtained on the day of the yellow fever booster vaccination. This receptor was identified in a young man who received the YFV17D yellow fever vaccine. V and J are TRBV20-1 and TRBJ1-5; D is undetermined. Here the CDR3 DNA reads TGCAGTGCGGTCAGTTCTAGCAATCAGCCCCAGCATTTT. Translation gives CSAVSSSNQPQHF.